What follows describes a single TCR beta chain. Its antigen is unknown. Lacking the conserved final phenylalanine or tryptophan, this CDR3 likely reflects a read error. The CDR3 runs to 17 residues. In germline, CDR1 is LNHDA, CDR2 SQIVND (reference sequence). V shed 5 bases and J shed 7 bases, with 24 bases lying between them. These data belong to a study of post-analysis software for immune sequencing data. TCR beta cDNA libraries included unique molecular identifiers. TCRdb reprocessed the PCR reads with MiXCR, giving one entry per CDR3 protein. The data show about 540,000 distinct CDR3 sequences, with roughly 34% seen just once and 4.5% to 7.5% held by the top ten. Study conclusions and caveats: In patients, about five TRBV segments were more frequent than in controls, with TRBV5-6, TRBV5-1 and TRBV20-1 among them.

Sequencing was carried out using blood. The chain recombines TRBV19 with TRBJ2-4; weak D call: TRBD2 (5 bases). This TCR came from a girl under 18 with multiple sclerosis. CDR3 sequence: CASSLTRFLSGSNIQYL. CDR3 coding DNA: TGTGCCAGTAGTCTTACAAGGTTTCTGAGCGGTAGTAACATTCAGTACCTC.